This T cell receptor beta chain appears in the sequencing data of a study of blood T cell repertoires in COVID-19. Original processing methods: Scientists estimated how many nucleated cells there were by amplifying reference gene primers. Repertoires were generated with immunoSEQ multiplex PCR, while TCRdb's copy carries only in-frame clones and drops some. V and J calls and clone size follow that table, whereas D and trimming were derived from the DNA. The sample holds about 140,000 clones; 75% to 90% are singletons and the top ten take around 3.8%. Germline-derived CDR1 and CDR2 are MNHEY and SVGAGI. There are 15 residues in the CDR3. With 5 bases clipped from V and 0 bases from J, the junction kept 3 bases outside the gene matches.

The V call is TRBV6-5, the J call TRBJ2-2; 7 bases map to TRBD1. This sequence originates from a man in his 70s who had recovered from COVID-19. Source material: peripheral blood. This CDR3 is CASSLGQANTGELFF. CDR3 coding DNA: TGTGCCAGCAGTCTCGGACAGGCGAACACCGGGGAGCTGTTTTTT.